Given below is one T cell receptor beta chain in context. The antigen is undetermined. As originally analysed: ImmunoSEQ output lacked quality scores and full-length reads, limiting matched filtering. Libraries were prepared by immunoSEQ multiplex PCR; TCRdb keeps only in-frame clonotypes and omits some of them. V and J calls and clone size are given by that table; D and trimming were obtained from the DNA. The sample has some 1.4 million clones; around 97% are singletons. Within Nashville, Tennessee resided all donors, each a Caucasian adult. This CDR3 contains 13 residues. Germline lookup yields CDR1 MDHEN and CDR2 SYDVKM. With 8 bases removed from V and 0 bases from J, the gap between germline ends came to 11 bases. These data originate in a study of shared clonotypes between healthy human individuals. Study-wide findings and caveats: Rarefaction demonstrated incomplete sorted-subset sequencing despite large depth. Lower generation probabilities were found for non-shared clonotypes than for those shared by all four donors.

Sequencing used naive CD4+ T cells sorted from blood. Subset here: CD45RA+ positively selected. The TCR was taken from a man under 40 in good health. V gene TRBV28 combines with J gene TRBJ2-7, with a weak D call TRBD1 (6 bases). The CDR3 is CASLDSPSYEQYF. The CDR3 nucleotides read TGTGCCAGCTTGGACAGCCCCTCCTACGAGCAGTACTTC.